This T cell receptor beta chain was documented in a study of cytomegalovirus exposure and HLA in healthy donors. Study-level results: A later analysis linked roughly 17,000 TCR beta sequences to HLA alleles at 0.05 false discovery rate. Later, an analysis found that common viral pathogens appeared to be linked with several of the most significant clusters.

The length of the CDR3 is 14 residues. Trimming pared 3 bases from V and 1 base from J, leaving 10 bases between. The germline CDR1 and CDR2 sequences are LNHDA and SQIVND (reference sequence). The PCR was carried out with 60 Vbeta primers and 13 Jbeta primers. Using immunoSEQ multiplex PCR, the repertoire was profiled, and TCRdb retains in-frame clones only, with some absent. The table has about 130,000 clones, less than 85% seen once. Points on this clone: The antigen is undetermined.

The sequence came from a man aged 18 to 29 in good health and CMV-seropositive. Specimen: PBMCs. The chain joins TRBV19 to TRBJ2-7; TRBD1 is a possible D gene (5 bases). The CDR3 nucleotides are TGTGCCAGTAGTATCCAGGGTAGTTCCTACGAGCAGTACTTC. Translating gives CASSIQGSSYEQYF.